This T cell receptor beta chain was identified in a study of shared clonotypes between healthy human individuals. This CDR3 is 17 amino acids long. CDR1 is SGHNT and CDR2 is YYREEE in the germline V gene (reference sequence). Losses at the gene ends were 4 bases for V and 4 bases for J; bases not matched to a gene: 7. General study points: Estimated clonotype richness was generally higher in naive than memory subsets. Some naive CD4 clonotypes, 4.5% to 5.5%, turned up in common across a few donors.

In the authors' methods: Junction-only immunoSEQ sequences carried no quality scores, so filtering differed. The table came from immunoSEQ multiplex PCR; TCRdb's copy has only in-frame clones and leaves some out. V, J and clone size were drawn from that table, and D and trimming were deduced from the DNA. Among 190,000 or so clones listed, approximately 61% were seen once. This clone showed up just a few times. The antigen remains undetermined. The TCR sequence derives from a man aged 25 to 45 in good health. The chain is built from TRBV5-4 and TRBJ2-3; TRBD2 matches at 15 bases. Material: memory CD4+ T cells sorted from blood. Specified subset: CD45RA-negative fraction. CDR3 bases: TGTGCCAGCAGCGATGGGACTAGCGGGAGGTTAGCAGATACGCAGTATTTT. It translates to CASSDGTSGRLADTQYF.